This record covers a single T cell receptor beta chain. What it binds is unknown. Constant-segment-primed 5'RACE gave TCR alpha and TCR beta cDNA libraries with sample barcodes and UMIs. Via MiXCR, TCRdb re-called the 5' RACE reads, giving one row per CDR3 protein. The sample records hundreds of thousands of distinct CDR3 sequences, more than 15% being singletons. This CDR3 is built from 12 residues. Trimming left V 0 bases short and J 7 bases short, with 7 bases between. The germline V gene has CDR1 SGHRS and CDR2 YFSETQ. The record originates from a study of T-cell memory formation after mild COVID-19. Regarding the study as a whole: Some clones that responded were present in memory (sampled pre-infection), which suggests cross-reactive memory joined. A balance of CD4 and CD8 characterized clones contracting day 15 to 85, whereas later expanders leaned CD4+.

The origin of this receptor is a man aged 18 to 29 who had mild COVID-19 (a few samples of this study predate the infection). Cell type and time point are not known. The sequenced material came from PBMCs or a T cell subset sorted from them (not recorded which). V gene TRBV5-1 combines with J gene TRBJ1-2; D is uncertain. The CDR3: CASSLESGGYTF. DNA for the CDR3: TGCGCCAGCAGCTTGGAATCAGGTGGCTACACCTTC.